Below, 17 T cell receptor beta chains from the same sample are listed, as sequenced in a study of T cells after yellow fever vaccination (dated by TCRdb to between 2018 and 2021). This specimen's treatment or condition label, per the study, means: live attenuated yellow fever vaccine strain. The library was built by means of 5' RACE. The reads were generated on an Illumina NovaSeq 6000. In-frame beta chains were kept once TCRdb had trimmed the public reads at Q25 with fastp and called clones with MiXCR. Each entry is one CDR3 protein sequence, shown with its most common DNA and genes. The table for this sample lists some 15,000 distinct CDR3 sequences; 7.3% of them were counted only once. The ten largest clones capture about 1.5% of the sample. The material sequenced was PBMCs, either bulk or a sorted T-cell subset (CD4+, CD8+, memory, or dextramer-sorted; not recorded which), taken on the day of the yellow fever booster vaccination. These receptor sequences come from a man between 18 and 35 years old who received the YFV17D yellow fever vaccine.

This clonotype is medium-sized within its sample. DNA of the CDR3: TGTGCCAGCAGCCTCGGACAGGGCGATACGCAGTATTTT. Amino acid sequence: CASSLGQGDTQYF. The chain recombines TRBV14 with TRBJ2-3; 8 bases map to TRBD1. This CDR3 has 13 amino acids. Germline V lookup: CDR1 SGHDN, CDR2 FVKESK. With 4 bases clipped from V and 6 bases from J, the junction kept 3 bases outside the gene matches.

As DNA, the CDR3 is TGTGCCAGCAGCCTCCGGGACTTCGGGTACCAAGAGACCCAGTACTTC. This translates into CASSLRDFGYQETQYF. The V gene is TRBV3-1, the J gene TRBJ2-5; the D gene is possibly TRBD2 (6 bases). The CDR3 consists of 16 residues. CDR1 is LGHDT, CDR2 YNNKEL, per germline (reference sequence). V was pared by 4 bases and J by 0 bases, with 15 bases between.

The rearrangement uses TRBV29-1 and TRBJ2-5; 9 bases agree with TRBD1. Germline-derived CDR1 and CDR2 are SQVTM and ANQGSEA. This CDR3 contains 14 residues. The trim removed 4 bases at V and 4 bases at J, leaving 7 bases unmatched. CDR3 region: CSVVPMTGGETQYF. The CDR3 DNA sequence: TGCAGCGTTGTCCCCATGACAGGGGGAGAGACCCAGTACTTC.

This clonotype was picked up many times. The chain joins TRBV2 to TRBJ1-1; no definite D call. In germline, CDR1 is SNHLY, CDR2 FYNNEI. V dropped 6 bases and J dropped 0 bases, with 2 bases sitting between them. CDR3 length: 11 residues. CDR3 residues: CASRMNTEAFF. CDR3 DNA sequence: TGTGCCAGCAGGATGAACACTGAAGCTTTCTTT.

This clonotype qualifies as medium-sized. The CDR3 region is CASRPPGGPLWAFF. CDR3 coding DNA: TGTGCCAGCAGACCCCCAGGAGGGCCCCTGTGGGCTTTCTTT. This chain links TRBV12-3 or TRBV12-4 with TRBJ1-1; D is undetermined. Trimming shortened V by 6 bases and J by 11 bases, and 22 bases separated the two germline ends. This CDR3 spans 14 amino acids.

This clonotype has a count of ten or more. The V gene is TRBV13, the J gene TRBJ1-3; D unclear. Germline-derived CDR1 and CDR2 are PRHDT and FYEKMQ (reference sequence). The CDR3 contains 16 residues. Between the trimmed V and J ends, which lost 0 bases and 0 bases, there was a span of 9 bases. The CDR3 loop is CASSLGQSNSGNTIYF. The DNA of the CDR3 is TGTGCCAGCAGCTTAGGACAGTCTAACTCTGGAAACACCATATATTTT.

By share, this clonotype ranks as medium-sized. V is TRBV10-3 and J is TRBJ2-5; 12 positions match TRBD2. This CDR3 has 15 residues. Germline CDR1 is ENHRY and CDR2 is SYGVKD. The V gene end was trimmed by 2 bases and the J gene end by 2 bases; junction bases not matched to a gene: 0. The CDR3 DNA reads TGTGCCATCAGTGAGGGGACTAGCGGGCAAGAGACCCAGTACTTC. This codes for CAISEGTSGQETQYF.

Many counts were recorded for this clonotype. This chain uses TRBV3-1 with TRBJ2-7; 8 bases match TRBD1. Germline V gene sequence: CDR1 LGHDT, CDR2 YNNKEL (reference sequence). The V gene end was trimmed by 4 bases and the J gene end by 3 bases; junction bases not matched to a gene: 5. CDR3 length: 14 residues. The CDR3 DNA follows: TGTGCCAGCAGCCTCCGGGACAGGAACTACGAGCAGTACTTC. Amino acid sequence: CASSLRDRNYEQYF.

The genes are TRBV5-1 and TRBJ2-6; D remains ambiguous. The ends were cut back, 4 bases at V and 0 bases at J, with 5 bases in the middle. Germline CDR1 and CDR2: SGHRS and YFSETQ. The CDR3 runs 14 residues. The CDR3 nucleotides are TGCGCCAGCAGCGCCTCCTCTGGGGCCAACGTCCTGACTTTC. It yields the protein CASSASSGANVLTF.

At least ten counts were recorded for this clonotype. This chain uses TRBV6-5 with TRBJ1-2, with 7 bases aligning to TRBD1. Looked up from germline, CDR1 is MNHEY and CDR2 is SVGAGI. V gave up 6 bases and J gave up 4 bases; unmatched junction bases: 5. The CDR3 extends over 13 amino acids. The CDR3 DNA reads as TGTGCCAGCAGCCCGGGACAGCTCTATGGCTACACCTTC. This codes for CASSPGQLYGYTF.

This clonotype was counted at least ten times. J is TRBJ2-3 and V is TRBV4-2; the match to TRBD2 covers 9 bases. The V gene's germline CDR1 is LGHNA and CDR2 YNFKEQ. The CDR3 consists of 14 residues. V shed 1 base, J shed 12 bases, and the junction held 8 bases outside the gene matches. CDR3 region: CASSQVVAGALQYF. The CDR3 DNA is TGTGCCAGCAGCCAAGTGGTAGCGGGGGCCCTACAGTATTTT.

This clonotype was counted ten times or more. The gene calls are TRBV5-5 and TRBJ1-2; D gene unclear. The CDR3 totals 14 residues. CDR1 and CDR2 (germline): SGHKS, YYEKEE (reference sequence). V was pared by 4 bases and J by 2 bases, with 12 bases between. The CDR3 sequence is CASSTRPENYGYTF. Written as DNA, the CDR3 is TGTGCCAGCAGCACACGACCGGAGAACTATGGCTACACCTTC.

This clonotype came up many times. CDR3 protein: CASKLQGRGNIQYF. In DNA form, the CDR3 reads TGTGCCAGCAAACTTCAGGGCCGAGGAAACATTCAGTACTTC. The chain combines TRBV6-5 with TRBJ2-4; the D gene is possibly TRBD1 (5 bases). The V gene lost 7 bases and the J gene lost 6 bases, with 16 bases spanning the gap. The CDR3 loop spans 14 amino acids. In germline, CDR1 is MNHEY, CDR2 SVGAGI.

The V call is TRBV4-2, the J call TRBJ2-2; 8 bases line up with TRBD1. The CDR3 totals 14 residues. The V gene end was trimmed by 3 bases and the J gene end by 7 bases; junction bases not matched to a gene: 4. Germline V gene sequence: CDR1 LGHNA, CDR2 YNFKEQ. DNA for the CDR3: TGTGCCAGCAGCCACCAGGGGGCGAGCGGGGAGCTGTTTTTT. Encoded protein: CASSHQGASGELFF.

This clonotype occurred many times. The chain has TRBV7-2 and TRBJ1-3; D call uncertain. In germline, CDR1 is SGHTA, CDR2 FQGNSA. There are 12 residues in the CDR3. V was cut by 4 bases and J by 3 bases, with 4 bases left in between. Here the CDR3 DNA reads TGTGCCAGCAGCTCGTATGGAAACACCATATATTTT. Its protein is CASSSYGNTIYF.

The chain combines TRBV5-1 with TRBJ2-3; D is ambiguous. The CDR3 has 11 residues. V was pared by 7 bases and J by 6 bases, with 9 bases between. Germline CDR1 reads SGHRS; CDR2 reads YFSETQ. The CDR3 sequence is CASHNEDTQYF. The CDR3 DNA reads as TGCGCCAGCCACAATGAGGATACGCAGTATTTT.

This clonotype came up many times. The V call is TRBV7-3, the J call TRBJ1-1; possibly TRBD1 for D (6 bases). Trimming stripped 2 bases from V and 2 bases from J, with 9 bases between. From germline, CDR1 is SGHTA and CDR2 FQGTGA. CDR3 length: 14 residues. The CDR3 protein is CASSLGQQNTEAFF. CDR3 bases: TGTGCCAGCAGCTTAGGACAGCAAAACACTGAAGCTTTCTTT.